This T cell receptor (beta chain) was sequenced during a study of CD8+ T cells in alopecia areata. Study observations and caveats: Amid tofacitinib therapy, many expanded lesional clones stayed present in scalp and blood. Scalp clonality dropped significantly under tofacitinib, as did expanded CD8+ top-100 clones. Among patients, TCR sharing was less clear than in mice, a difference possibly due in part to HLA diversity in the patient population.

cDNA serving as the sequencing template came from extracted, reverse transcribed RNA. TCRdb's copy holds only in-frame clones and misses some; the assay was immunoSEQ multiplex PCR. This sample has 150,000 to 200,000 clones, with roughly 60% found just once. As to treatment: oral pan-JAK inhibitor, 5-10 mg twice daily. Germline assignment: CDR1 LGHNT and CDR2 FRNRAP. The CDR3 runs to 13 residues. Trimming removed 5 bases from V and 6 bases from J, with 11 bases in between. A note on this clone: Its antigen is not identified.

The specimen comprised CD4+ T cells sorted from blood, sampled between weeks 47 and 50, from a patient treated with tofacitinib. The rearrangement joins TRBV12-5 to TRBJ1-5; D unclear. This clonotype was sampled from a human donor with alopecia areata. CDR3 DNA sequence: TGTGCTAGTGGTAATGGTGCTAGTCAGCCCCAGCATTTT. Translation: CASGNGASQPQHF.